The 12 T cell receptor beta chains below come from one sample, sequenced in a study of T cell responses to AZD1222 COVID-19 vaccine. Profiling relied on immunoSEQ multiplex PCR, and the TCRdb table lists in-frame clones only, not all of them. Seen here are roughly 140,000 clones, 75% to 95% observed once, and the top ten hold 2.5% to 3%. The sample consisted of peripheral blood, taken on day 0 of MenACWY control vaccination. Source of these receptors: an adult in good health.

The chain has TRBV19 and TRBJ2-7; 15 nucleotides line up with TRBD2. There are 18 residues in the CDR3. CDR1 LNHDA and CDR2 SQIVND come from the germline V gene (reference sequence). Unmatched junction bases numbered 10, after V lost 5 bases and J lost 2 bases. CDR3 amino acids: CASSAGLAGGEFTYEQYF. The CDR3 DNA reads as TGTGCCAGTAGTGCGGGACTAGCGGGAGGCGAATTCACCTACGAGCAGTACTTC.

The chain recombines TRBV29-1 with TRBJ2-1; D uncertain. The CDR3 runs 11 residues. Trimming shortened V by 1 base and J by 7 bases, and 5 bases separated the two germline ends. Germline V CDR1 and CDR2: SQVTM, ANQGSEA. CDR3 protein: CSVEVGNEQFF. In DNA, the CDR3 is TGCAGCGTTGAAGTGGGGAATGAGCAGTTCTTC.

The chain combines TRBV7-2 with TRBJ1-6; D not certain. The CDR3 is 14 amino acids. Trimming shortened V by 5 bases and J by 9 bases, and 14 bases separated the two germline ends. Germline CDR1 reads SGHTA; CDR2 reads FQGNSA. The CDR3 region has the DNA TGTGCCAGCAGCCCGACGGCCTGGGCTTCACCCCTCCACTTT. Its translation is CASSPTAWASPLHF.

The chain uses TRBV15 and TRBJ2-2; D is tentatively TRBD1 or TRBD2 (6 bases each). Deletions cut 3 bases from V and 0 bases from J, with 11 bases between. This CDR3 is 16 amino acids long. Germline V gene data show CDR1 as LNHNV and CDR2 as YYDKDF (reference sequence). The CDR3 DNA reads TGTGCCACCAGCAGCGGTAGGGGGGCGAACACCGGGGAGCTGTTTTTT. Residues: CATSSGRGANTGELFF.

The chain recombines TRBV6-6 with TRBJ1-3; D may be TRBD1 (5 bases). This CDR3 comprises 14 residues. Germline V lookup: CDR1 MNHNY, CDR2 SVGAGI (reference sequence). V lost 4 bases, J lost 4 bases, and 11 bases lay in between. Here the CDR3 DNA reads TGTGCCAGCAGTTTTTTAGAGGGGGGAAACACCATATATTTT. Translation: CASSFLEGGNTIYF.

This clone appeared a single time. The chain carries TRBV19 and TRBJ1-1; 8 nucleotides match TRBD1. The CDR3 totals 14 residues. V shed 4 bases, J shed 1 base, and the junction held 2 bases outside the gene matches. Germline-derived CDR1 and CDR2 are LNHDA and SQIVND (reference sequence). CDR3 bases: TGTGCCAGTAGTACAGGGGGCAGGAACACTGAAGCTTTCTTT. It yields the protein CASSTGGRNTEAFF.

This sequence joins TRBV27 and TRBJ1-1, with D unresolved. Germline CDR1 and CDR2: MNHEY and SMNVEV (reference sequence). The CDR3 is made up of 13 amino acids. V lost 2 bases and J lost 6, with 10 bases in between. Here the CDR3 DNA reads TGTGCCAGCAGTTTAGTGGCTTTCTCTGAAGCTTTCTTT. It is translated as CASSLVAFSEAFF.

The chain carries TRBV4-1 and TRBJ1-1; the D is unclear. V was trimmed by 4 bases and J by 0 bases, leaving 18 bases between them. CDR3 length equals 17 residues. CDR1 is MGHRA and CDR2 is YSYEKL in the germline V gene. The CDR3 nucleotides are TGCGCCAGCAGCCCCCTTTCTCTAGGGTGGATGAACACTGAAGCTTTCTTT. This sequence encodes CASSPLSLGWMNTEAFF.

The chain is built from TRBV7-9 and TRBJ1-2, with TRBD1 matching over 7 bases. With V trimmed by 4 bases and J by 3 bases, 5 bases remained unmatched. The germline CDR1 and CDR2 sequences are SEHNR and FQNEAQ (reference sequence). The CDR3 consists of 14 residues. CDR3 nucleotides: TGTGCCAGCAGCTCCGGGACAGACTACTATGGCTACACCTTC. Protein: CASSSGTDYYGYTF.

The chain uses TRBV7-2 and TRBJ2-1, with 7 bases identical to TRBD2. The CDR3 totals 16 residues. CDR1 and CDR2 (germline): SGHTA, FQGNSA. V gave up 0 bases and J gave up 9 bases; unmatched junction bases: 11. CDR3 residues: CASSLAGGPRVSEQFF. DNA of the CDR3: TGTGCCAGCAGCTTAGCGGGAGGGCCCCGGGTTAGTGAGCAGTTCTTC.

This sequence joins TRBV7-3 and TRBJ2-3, with D perhaps TRBD1 (7 bases). Trimming took off 1 base at V and 6 bases at J, with 14 bases between the two ends. CDR1 and CDR2 (germline): SGHTA, FQGTGA. The CDR3 runs 15 residues. The DNA for the CDR3 is TGTGCCAGCAGCTTAATGGCAGGGGGAGGTGATACGCAGTATTTT. It encodes CASSLMAGGGDTQYF.

This chain uses TRBV7-2 with TRBJ1-5; D gene unclear. Germline V lookup: CDR1 SGHTA, CDR2 FQGNSA. V dropped 5 bases and J dropped 3 bases, with 5 bases sitting between them. This CDR3 has 12 residues. The CDR3 coding sequence is TGTGCCAGCAGCGCCCCCAATCAGCCCCAGCATTTT. Its protein product is CASSAPNQPQHF.